The 28 T cell receptor beta chains presented below share a single source sample, sequenced in a study of blood T cell repertoires in COVID-19. The assay was immunoSEQ multiplex PCR, and TCRdb's table has in-frame clones only and misses some. The sample comprises 270,000 or so clones, roughly four fifths of which are singletons, and more than 8% rests with the top ten. The sequenced sample consisted of peripheral blood. These receptors originate from a woman in her forties or fifties who had recovered from COVID-19.

The chain combines TRBV4-1 with TRBJ1-4; 9 nucleotides match TRBD1. Germline V gene data show CDR1 as MGHRA and CDR2 as YSYEKL. The CDR3 length is 18 residues. Trimming took 1 base from V and 6 from J; bases not matched to a gene: 12. Here the CDR3 reads CASSQVVGQGSGDEKLFF. CDR3 DNA: TGCGCCAGCAGCCAAGTTGTGGGACAGGGATCGGGCGATGAAAAACTGTTTTTT.

The V call is TRBV11-2, the J call TRBJ1-1, with D tentatively TRBD1 (5 bases). Trimming removed 4 bases from V and 3 bases from J, with 18 bases in between. The CDR3 extends over 16 amino acids. The V gene's germline CDR1 is SGHAT and CDR2 FQNNGV. CDR3 loop: CASSWRKGFRDTEAFF. As DNA, the CDR3 is TGTGCCAGCAGCTGGCGGAAGGGGTTTCGGGACACTGAAGCTTTCTTT.

The chain employs TRBV7-8 and TRBJ2-5; no clear D. This CDR3 spans 15 amino acids. Looked up from germline, CDR1 is SGHVS and CDR2 is FQNEAQ. V lost 0 bases and J lost 2, with 10 bases in between. This CDR3 reads CASSLAQVPQETQYF. DNA for the CDR3: TGTGCCAGCAGCTTAGCTCAGGTCCCACAAGAGACCCAGTACTTC.

The CDR3 region has the DNA TGCAGCGCAAAGGACACTCTCAGACAAGAGACCCAGTACTTC. Translated, it gives CSAKDTLRQETQYF. This sequence joins TRBV29-1 and TRBJ2-5; D is possibly TRBD1 (5 bases). Germline V CDR1 and CDR2: SQVTM, ANQGSEA. There are 14 residues in the CDR3. Trimming removed 7 bases at V and 2 bases at J, with 17 bases between.

The rearrangement links TRBV7-3 to TRBJ2-1; 9 bases align to TRBD2. V dropped 4 bases and J dropped 9; count of bases not matched to a gene: 10. CDR1 and CDR2 from the germline V gene are SGHTA and FQGTGA. The length of the CDR3 is 15 residues. The CDR3 protein is CASSSGLAGLGEQFF. The CDR3, as DNA: TGTGCCAGCAGCTCGGGACTAGCTGGTTTAGGTGAGCAGTTCTTC.

This clone has a count of ten or more. The V gene is TRBV19, the J gene TRBJ2-1; 9 positions match TRBD2. This CDR3 contains 15 residues. CDR1 LNHDA and CDR2 SQIVND come from the germline V gene (reference sequence). V dropped 3 bases and J dropped 4; count of bases not matched to a gene: 4. The chain's CDR3 is CASSMSSGIYNEQFF. The CDR3 DNA is TGTGCCAGTAGTATGTCTAGCGGGATATACAATGAGCAGTTCTTC.

This clone was seen only a few times. V gene TRBV7-9 combines with J gene TRBJ1-2, with D perhaps matching TRBD1 (6 bases). The germline V gene encodes CDR1 SEHNR and CDR2 FQNEAQ (reference sequence). V shed 4 bases and J shed 3 bases, with 15 bases lying between them. The CDR3 is made up of 15 amino acids. The CDR3 region is CASSSFTGSDYGYTF. Here the CDR3 DNA reads TGTGCCAGCAGCTCGTTTACAGGGTCAGACTATGGCTACACCTTC. The complete variable domain, with remaining parts taken from reference TRBV7-9 and TRBJ1-2, reads DTGVSQNPRHKITKRGQNVTFRCDPISEHNRLYWYRQTLGQGPEFLTYFQNEAQLEKSRLLSDRFSAERPKGSFSTLEIQRTEQGDSAMYLCASSSFTGSDYGYTFGSGTRLTVV.

This clone has a handful of counts. J is TRBJ2-1 and V is TRBV28, with TRBD1 matching 10 bases. The V gene end was trimmed by 8 bases and the J gene end by 6 bases; junction bases not matched to a gene: 4. The V gene's germline CDR1 is MDHEN and CDR2 SYDVKM. There are 13 residues in the CDR3. The CDR3 DNA reads as TGTGCCAGCCGGACAGGGGGGGGCAATGAGCAGTTCTTC. Translated: CASRTGGGNEQFF.

The chain recombines TRBV28 with TRBJ1-3, with D possibly being TRBD1 (6 bases). Germline V CDR1 and CDR2: MDHEN, SYDVKM. The ends were cut back, 8 bases at V and 2 bases at J, with 16 bases in the middle. The CDR3 consists of 15 residues. The CDR3 loop reads CASFQGMLTGNTIYF. The DNA for the CDR3 is TGTGCCAGCTTTCAGGGGATGCTGACTGGAAACACCATATATTTT.

The V gene is TRBV7-9, the J gene TRBJ1-1; D is undetermined. This CDR3 is built from 19 residues. Trimming pared 1 base from V and 3 bases from J, leaving 24 bases between. Germline assignment: CDR1 SEHNR and CDR2 FQNEAQ (reference sequence). CDR3 sequence: CASSLERVGERRLHTEAFF. CDR3 in DNA: TGTGCCAGCAGCTTAGAAAGGGTCGGCGAAAGGAGGTTACACACTGAAGCTTTCTTT.

The V call is TRBV9, the J call TRBJ2-7; 8 positions agree with TRBD1. The germline V gene has CDR1 SGDLS and CDR2 YYNGEE. This CDR3 is 17 amino acids long. V shed 0 bases, J shed 3 bases, and the junction held 11 bases outside the gene matches. This CDR3 reads CASSVGDRRTGFYEQYF. The DNA for the CDR3 is TGTGCCAGCAGCGTAGGGGACAGGAGGACGGGTTTCTACGAGCAGTACTTC. Complete variable domain (other parts from reference TRBV9 and TRBJ2-7): DSGVTQTPKHLITATGQRVTLRCSPRSGDLSVYWYQQSLDQGLQFLIQYYNGEERAKGNILERFSAQQFPDLHSELNLSSLELGDSALYFCASSVGDRRTGFYEQYFGPGTRLTVT.

The chain carries TRBV6-6 and TRBJ2-7; the D gene is possibly TRBD2 (6 bases). Trimming stripped 4 bases from V and 4 bases from J, with 20 bases between. CDR3 length: 16 amino acids. Germline assignment: CDR1 MNHNY and CDR2 SVGAGI (reference sequence). In DNA form, the CDR3 reads TGTGCCAGCAGTTTTCCTAGCGCCGCCGGGGTATACGAGCAGTACTTC. It yields the protein CASSFPSAAGVYEQYF.

In its sample, this clone was seen a few times. The chain couples TRBV30 to TRBJ2-1, with TRBD2 as a possible D gene (5 bases). The CDR3 has 13 residues. Trimming took 0 bases from V and 8 from J, leaving 11 bases between them. In germline, CDR1 is GTSNPN, CDR2 SVGIG (reference sequence). The CDR3 sequence: CAWSVTLAHEQFF. CDR3 DNA: TGTGCCTGGAGTGTAACCCTAGCCCATGAGCAGTTCTTC.

This chain uses TRBV5-1 with TRBJ2-1, with 10 nucleotides matching TRBD2. V dropped 4 bases and J dropped 5; count of bases not matched to a gene: 6. Germline-derived CDR1 and CDR2 are SGHRS and YFSETQ. The CDR3 length is 15 residues. CDR3 residues: CASSLRTSGDNEQFF. DNA for the CDR3: TGCGCCAGCAGCCTACGGACTAGCGGAGACAATGAGCAGTTCTTC.

The chain couples TRBV2 to TRBJ1-1; no reliable D call. The CDR3 spans 15 residues. V shed 4 bases and J shed 1 base, with 13 bases lying between them. Germline V gene lookup returns CDR1 SNHLY and CDR2 FYNNEI. CDR3 nucleotide sequence: TGTGCCAGCAGTGTGGCTCCTTCCCAGAACACTGAAGCTTTCTTT. It codes for CASSVAPSQNTEAFF.

This chain joins TRBV12-3 or TRBV12-4 and TRBJ1-1, with D hard to call. This CDR3 contains 13 residues. Trimming cost V 4 bases and J 5 bases, with 11 bases left between them. The CDR3 bases are TGTGCCAGCAGTTCCTTTGGACTGACTGAAGCTTTCTTT. This translates into CASSSFGLTEAFF.

The chain couples TRBV5-5 to TRBJ1-5; 8 positions agree with TRBD1. V lost 4 bases to trimming and J lost 5 bases; unmatched junction nucleotides: 8. CDR3 length: 15 residues. From germline, CDR1 is SGHKS and CDR2 YYEKEE (reference sequence). This CDR3 is CASSTGQGLDQPQHF. CDR3 coding DNA: TGTGCCAGCAGCACTGGACAGGGCCTCGATCAGCCCCAGCATTTT.

This sequence joins TRBV7-2 and TRBJ1-2; no clear D gene. Germline CDR1 and CDR2: SGHTA and FQGNSA. Trimming took 8 bases from V and 2 from J, leaving 18 bases between them. This CDR3 region has 15 residues. The CDR3 here is CASDDLGSLNYGYTF. Written as DNA, the CDR3 is TGTGCCAGCGACGACTTAGGGAGTCTAAACTATGGCTACACCTTC.

This clone was seen many times. The chain has TRBV6-1 and TRBJ2-6; possibly TRBD1 for D (6 bases). The CDR3 length is 15 residues. Trimming stripped 3 bases from V and 0 bases from J, with 6 bases between. The V gene's germline CDR1 is MNHNS and CDR2 SASEGT. The CDR3 DNA reads TGTGCCAGCAGTGAGGACAGCTCTGGGGCCAACGTCCTGACTTTC. Protein product: CASSEDSSGANVLTF.

The V gene is TRBV12-3 or TRBV12-4, the J gene TRBJ1-2; D perhaps matches TRBD1 (6 bases). The CDR3 loop spans 12 amino acids. The V end lost 5 bases, the J end lost 8 bases, and 12 bases lay between the germline ends. This CDR3 is CASSLGGEGYTF. The CDR3 DNA is TGTGCCAGCAGTCTAGGGGGAGAGGGCTACACCTTC.

The V call is TRBV11-2, the J call TRBJ1-2, with TRBD1 matching 7 bases. CDR1 and CDR2 from the germline V gene are SGHAT and FQNNGV. CDR3 length equals 14 residues. V lost 3 bases and J lost 8; bases outside the gene matches: 9. CDR3: CASSFSRQGGGYTF. CDR3 in DNA: TGTGCCAGCAGCTTCTCTAGGCAGGGGGGAGGCTACACCTTC. Filled out from reference TRBV11-2 and TRBJ1-2, the complete variable domain reads EAGVAQSPRYKIIEKRQSVAFWCNPISGHATLYWYQQILGQGPKLLIQFQNNGVVDDSQLPKDRFSAERLKGVDSTLKIQPAKLEDSAVYLCASSFSRQGGGYTFGSGTRLTVV.

V gene TRBV7-2 combines with J gene TRBJ1-2, with D tentatively TRBD1 (5 bases). The CDR3 is 15 residues long. The V and J ends lost 1 base and 4 bases respectively, with 13 bases between them. CDR1 and CDR2 from the germline V gene are SGHTA and FQGNSA. CDR3 in amino acids: CASSLGRESIYGYTF. As DNA, the CDR3 is TGTGCCAGCAGCTTAGGCAGGGAATCGATCTATGGCTACACCTTC.

The chain recombines TRBV6-5 with TRBJ2-1, with D unclear. The CDR3 contains 13 residues. The V gene's germline CDR1 is MNHEY and CDR2 SVGAGI. V lost 11 bases and J lost 6, with 17 bases in between. The CDR3 DNA sequence: TGTGCCGCCTCTCCACCTGGGCTCAATGAGCAGTTCTTC. The encoded protein is CAASPPGLNEQFF.

The chain employs TRBV24-1 and TRBJ2-7; 11 bases map to TRBD1. Germline-derived CDR1 and CDR2 are KGHDR and SFDVKD. V trimming: 9 bases; J trimming: 5 bases; junction bases outside the gene matches: 8. The CDR3 has 14 amino acids. As DNA, the CDR3 is TGTGCCACCCGCCATGGGACAGGGGGACACGAGCAGTACTTC. This sequence encodes CATRHGTGGHEQYF.

The chain couples TRBV18 to TRBJ2-2, with TRBD2 identical over 7 bases. The V gene end was trimmed by 3 bases and the J gene end by 3 bases; junction bases not matched to a gene: 10. The CDR3 contains 17 residues. The germline CDR1 and CDR2 sequences are KGHSH and LQKENI. CDR3 sequence: CASSPTLAGGDTGELFF. CDR3 nucleotide sequence: TGTGCCAGCTCACCCACCCTAGCTGGGGGGGACACCGGGGAGCTGTTTTTT.

This sequence joins TRBV28 and TRBJ1-4; possibly TRBD1 for D (5 bases). Germline V lookup: CDR1 MDHEN, CDR2 SYDVKM. CDR3 length: 13 amino acids. Trimming took 9 bases from V and 2 from J, leaving 10 bases between them. In nucleotides, the CDR3 is TGTGCCAGTAAGGGGAGGACTAATGAAAAACTGTTTTTT. This sequence encodes CASKGRTNEKLFF.

The chain couples TRBV30 to TRBJ1-1, with 7 bases matching TRBD1. Germline values: CDR1 GTSNPN, CDR2 SVGIG (reference sequence). The length of the CDR3 is 11 residues. V shed 8 bases and J 4 bases; nucleotides not matched to a gene: 4. CDR3 amino acids: CARQGFTEAFF. CDR3 coding DNA: TGTGCCCGACAGGGCTTCACTGAAGCTTTCTTT.

This clone was observed once. The chain joins TRBV18 to TRBJ2-1, with a weak D call TRBD1 (5 bases). Germline CDR1 and CDR2: KGHSH and LQKENI. CDR3 size: 15 residues. Trimming shortened V by 3 bases and J by 8 bases, and 17 bases separated the two germline ends. In DNA form, the CDR3 reads TGTGCCAGCTCACCCGTCCAGGGATCAAATGATGAGCAGTTCTTC. Translating it yields CASSPVQGSNDEQFF.